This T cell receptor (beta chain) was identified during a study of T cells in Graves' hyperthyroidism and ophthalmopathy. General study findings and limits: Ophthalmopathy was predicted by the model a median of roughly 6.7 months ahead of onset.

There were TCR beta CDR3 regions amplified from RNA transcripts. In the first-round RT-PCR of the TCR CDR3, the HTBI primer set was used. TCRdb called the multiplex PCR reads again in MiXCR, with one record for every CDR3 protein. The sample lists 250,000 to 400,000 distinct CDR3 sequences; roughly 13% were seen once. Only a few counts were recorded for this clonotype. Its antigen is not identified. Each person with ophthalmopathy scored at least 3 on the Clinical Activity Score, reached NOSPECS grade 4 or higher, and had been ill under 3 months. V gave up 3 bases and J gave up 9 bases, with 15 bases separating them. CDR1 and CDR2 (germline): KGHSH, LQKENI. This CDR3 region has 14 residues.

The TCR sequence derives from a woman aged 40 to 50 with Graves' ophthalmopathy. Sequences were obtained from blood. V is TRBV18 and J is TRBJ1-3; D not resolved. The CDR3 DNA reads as TGTGCCAGCTCACCGGACCGGGGATCGACCACCATATATTTT. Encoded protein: CASSPDRGSTTIYF.